The clone carrying this T cell receptor (beta chain) was picked up a small number of times. Treatment reported: oral pan-JAK inhibitor, 5-10 mg twice daily. Extraction and reverse transcription of RNA yielded cDNA as the sequencing template. Profiling relied on immunoSEQ multiplex PCR, and the TCRdb table lists in-frame clones only, not all of them. The sample records nearly 200,000 clones, roughly 64% being singletons. CDR1 and CDR2 (germline): SGHRS, YFSETQ. The CDR3 sequence is 13 residues long. Deletions cut 2 bases from V and 1 base from J, with 6 bases between. The data were taken from a study of CD8+ T cells in alopecia areata.

The input for sequencing was CD4+ T cells sorted from blood, taken at week 24, from a patient treated with tofacitinib. The chain carries TRBV5-1 and TRBJ1-1; D gene unclear. The clonotype comes from a human donor with alopecia areata. As DNA, the CDR3 is TGCGCCAGCAGCTTCGCAGAGAACACTGAAGCTTTCTTT. Its protein is CASSFAENTEAFF.